The 30 T cell receptor beta chains reported below all come from one sample, sequenced in a study of shared clonotypes between healthy human individuals. TCRdb's copy holds only in-frame clones and misses some; the assay was immunoSEQ multiplex PCR. The table lists 110,000 or so clones, around 71% of them singletons. The sample comprised memory CD8+ T cells sorted from blood. Regarding subset: CD45RO+ cells pooled with CCR7-negative TemRA cells. The origin of the receptors is a woman aged 25-40 years in good health.

The chain links TRBV11-2 to TRBJ2-5, with no clear D. The J call may be wrong; the DNA end is better matched by TRBJ2-7. Germline V gives CDR1 SGHAT, CDR2 FQNNGV. The CDR3 totals 15 residues. This chain's CDR3 is CASSMGESGTYEQYF. As DNA, the CDR3 is TGTGCCAGCAGCATGGGCGAATCCGGAACTTACGAGCAGTACTTC.

There are a few counts of this clone. The chain is built from TRBV21-1 and TRBJ2-1; the table's D gene call, TRBD2, was not cross checked with the DNA. TRBV21-1 is shown as a pseudogene. The CDR3 totals 16 residues. The CDR3 nucleotides read TGTGCCAGCACCCACAACAGGAGGGAGGGCCTGAATGAGCAGTTCTTC. Translated: CASTHNRREGLNEQFF.

CDR3 sequence reads: CASSSPTGSRQGVPDGYTF. CDR3 coding DNA: TGTGCCAGCAGCTCGCCGACCGGATCCCGACAGGGGGTACCTGATGGCTACACCTTC. The chain joins TRBV11-2 to TRBJ1-2; 9 bases are a match to TRBD1. After removal of 4 bases from V and 6 bases from J, the junction contained 21 bases not matched to a gene. The CDR3 is made up of 19 amino acids. Germline V CDR1 and CDR2: SGHAT, FQNNGV.

The rearrangement links TRBV11-3 to TRBJ2-3, with D maybe TRBD2 (6 bases). The V and J ends lost 5 bases and 4 bases respectively, with 19 bases between them. The CDR3 has 16 residues. Looked up from germline, CDR1 is SGHNT and CDR2 is YENEEA. CDR3 sequence reads: CASSPLRGRHPDTQYF. The CDR3 DNA sequence: TGTGCCAGCAGCCCTCTCCGGGGGAGGCACCCAGATACGCAGTATTTT.

This clone came up a few times. The rearrangement joins TRBV11-2 to TRBJ1-5, with no clear D. The ends were cut back, 1 base at V and 3 bases at J, with 10 bases in the middle. The germline V gene encodes CDR1 SGHAT and CDR2 FQNNGV. The CDR3 runs to 15 residues. The CDR3, as DNA: TGTGCCAGCAGCTTAGCTCACGGGGACAATCAGCCCCAGCATTTT. Translated, it gives CASSLAHGDNQPQHF.

The chain carries TRBV14 and TRBJ1-2; possibly TRBD1 for D (6 bases). Germline V lookup: CDR1 SGHDN, CDR2 FVKESK. The CDR3 is 13 amino acids. Trimming cost V 3 bases and J 5 bases, with 10 bases left between them. The DNA of the CDR3 is TGTGCCAGCAGCCATATTGGACAGTATGGCTACACCTTC. It yields the protein CASSHIGQYGYTF.

The genes are TRBV11-2 and TRBJ2-5; 8 bases are a match to TRBD2. With V trimmed by 4 bases and J by 4 bases, 14 bases remained unmatched. The CDR3 sequence is 17 residues long. Per the germline V gene, CDR1 is SGHAT and CDR2 is FQNNGV. The CDR3 nucleotides read TGTGCCAGCAGCTCGACCGGGACTAGGGGACTTGGAGAGACCCAGTACTTC. Translation gives CASSSTGTRGLGETQYF.

The chain has TRBV7-2 and TRBJ1-6; D remains ambiguous. In germline, CDR1 is SGHTA, CDR2 FQGNSA. CDR3 length equals 18 residues. Trimming shortened V by 1 base and J by 0 bases, and 13 bases separated the two germline ends. This CDR3 reads CASSLVTFRTSYNSPLHF. In DNA, the CDR3 is TGTGCCAGCAGCTTAGTAACTTTCAGGACCTCCTATAATTCACCCCTCCACTTT. The full variable domain, with the rest looked up from reference TRBV7-2 and TRBJ1-6, is GAGVSQSPSNKVTEKGKDVELRCDPISGHTALYWYRQSLGQGLEFLIYFQGNSAPDKSGLPSDRFSAERTGGSVSTLTIQRTQQEDSAVYLCASSLVTFRTSYNSPLHFGNGTRLTVT.

The CDR3 nucleotides are TGCGCCAGCAGTGAGTCTGCCGATGAGCAGTTCTTC. It codes for CASSESADEQFF. The chain has TRBV10-1 and TRBJ2-1; no clear D. There are 12 residues in the CDR3. V shed 0 bases and J shed 8 bases, with 5 bases lying between them. Germline-derived CDR1 and CDR2 are WNHNN and SYGVQD (reference sequence).

The J gene is TRBJ2-5, the V gene TRBV28; D gene uncertain. The DNA end is more similar to TRBJ2-7, so the J call may be wrong. The germline V gene encodes CDR1 MDHEN and CDR2 SYDVKM. The CDR3 loop spans 13 amino acids. CDR3 region: CATLRASSYEQYF. The DNA of the CDR3 is TGTGCCACCCTACGGGCCAGCTCCTACGAGCAGTACTTC.

About this clone: In the same sample, other DNA sequences code for this CDR3. This chain links TRBV7-9 with TRBJ1-1; the D gene is possibly TRBD1 (5 bases). Germline V gives CDR1 SEHNR, CDR2 FQNEAQ (reference sequence). V was cut by 5 bases and J by 6 bases, with 7 bases left in between. This CDR3 contains 11 residues. This CDR3 is CASSRDAEAFF. CDR3 DNA: TGTGCCAGCAGCCGGGACGCTGAAGCTTTCTTT. Combining the CDR3 with reference TRBV7-9 and TRBJ1-1 gives the whole variable domain DTGVSQNPRHKITKRGQNVTFRCDPISEHNRLYWYRQTLGQGPEFLTYFQNEAQLEKSRLLSDRFSAERPKGSFSTLEIQRTEQGDSAMYLCASSRDAEAFFGQGTRLTVV.

This clone was counted at least ten times. The J gene is TRBJ2-7, the V gene TRBV7-9, with TRBD2 matching over 9 bases. The CDR3 extends over 19 amino acids. Trimming removed 1 base from V and 7 bases from J; junction bases left unmatched: 20. Germline CDR1 reads SEHNR; CDR2 reads FQNEAQ (reference sequence). Here the CDR3 reads CASSLDLWLAGSPAGEQYF. CDR3 bases: TGTGCCAGCAGCTTAGATCTGTGGCTAGCGGGATCCCCCGCCGGAGAGCAGTACTTC. The variable domain in full, completed from reference TRBV7-9 and TRBJ2-7, reads DTGVSQNPRHKITKRGQNVTFRCDPISEHNRLYWYRQTLGQGPEFLTYFQNEAQLEKSRLLSDRFSAERPKGSFSTLEIQRTEQGDSAMYLCASSLDLWLAGSPAGEQYFGPGTRLTVT.

This clone was detected ten times or more. The chain couples TRBV4-1 to TRBJ1-5; TRBD1 is a possible D gene (5 bases). Germline lookup yields CDR1 MGHRA and CDR2 YSYEKL. The CDR3 runs 15 residues. Trimming removed 4 bases from V and 6 bases from J, with 16 bases in between. CDR3 loop: CASSPGWGVSQPQHF. The CDR3 nucleotides read TGCGCCAGCAGCCCCGGGTGGGGGGTCAGTCAGCCCCAGCATTTT.

The chain has TRBV10-3 and TRBJ1-1; TRBD1 is a possible D gene (6 bases). Per germline, CDR1 ENHRY and CDR2 SYGVKD. This CDR3 has 12 residues. Trimming took off 5 bases at V and 4 bases at J, with 8 bases between the two ends. This chain's CDR3 is CAISPTGTEAFF. The CDR3 nucleotides read TGTGCCATCAGTCCGACAGGCACTGAAGCTTTCTTT.

V and J are TRBV12-2 and TRBJ2-7; TRBD2, as called in the table, went unchecked against the DNA. TRBV12-2 is listed as a pseudogene. The CDR3 contains 14 residues. CDR3 residues: CASRRRIGTYEQYF. The CDR3 nucleotides read TGTGCAAGTCGCCGACGAATCGGGACTTACGAGCAGTACTTC.

This rearrangement joins TRBV4-1 to TRBJ1-5, with D perhaps matching TRBD1 (5 bases). The CDR3 is 13 amino acids. V was trimmed by 4 bases and J by 6 bases, leaving 10 bases between them. The germline CDR1 and CDR2 sequences are MGHRA and YSYEKL. This CDR3 reads CASSRDPGQPQHF. The CDR3 DNA sequence: TGCGCCAGCAGCCGGGACCCGGGTCAGCCCCAGCATTTT.

The gene calls are TRBV11-2 and TRBJ2-7, with 7 bases that match TRBD1. Trimming took 1 base from V and 2 from J; bases not matched to a gene: 8. The CDR3 is 16 amino acids. Germline lookup yields CDR1 SGHAT and CDR2 FQNNGV. CDR3 region: CASSLGNRGPTYEQYF. The CDR3 DNA reads as TGTGCCAGCAGCTTAGGGAACAGGGGCCCCACCTACGAGCAGTACTTC. The whole variable domain, filled in from reference TRBV11-2 and TRBJ2-7, reads EAGVAQSPRYKIIEKRQSVAFWCNPISGHATLYWYQQILGQGPKLLIQFQNNGVVDDSQLPKDRFSAERLKGVDSTLKIQPAKLEDSAVYLCASSLGNRGPTYEQYFGPGTRLTVT.

The gene calls are TRBV29-1 and TRBJ2-1; 11 bases map to TRBD2. Trimming took 3 bases from V and 4 from J; bases not matched to a gene: 8. The CDR3 is 16 residues long. Germline V gene lookup returns CDR1 SQVTM and CDR2 ANQGSEA. The CDR3 loop reads CSVDAASGRKYNEQFF. The CDR3 DNA follows: TGCAGCGTTGACGCGGCTAGCGGGAGGAAATACAATGAGCAGTTCTTC.

The genes are TRBV29-1 and TRBJ2-5; TRBD2 matches 12 bases. Germline V gene sequence: CDR1 SQVTM, CDR2 ANQGSEA. The V segment lost 6 bases and the J segment 5 bases; nucleotides outside the gene matches: 7. The length of the CDR3 is 14 residues. The CDR3 bases are TGCAGCGTAGTGACTAGCGGGAGAGGGGAGACCCAGTACTTC. It encodes CSVVTSGRGETQYF.

This clone appeared a few times. DNA for the CDR3: TGTGCCAGCAGTGAAGAGACCTTGACCCCGAACTCCTACAATGAGCAGTTCTTC. This translates into CASSEETLTPNSYNEQFF. The chain uses TRBV25-1 and TRBJ2-1; D gene ambiguous. The CDR3 is 18 residues long. V shed 2 bases and J shed 0 bases, with 17 bases lying between them. Germline V gene sequence: CDR1 MGHDK, CDR2 SYGVNS. The complete variable domain, with remaining parts taken from reference TRBV25-1 and TRBJ2-1, reads EADIYQTPRYLVIGTGKKITLECSQTMGHDKMYWYQQDPGMELHLIHYSYGVNSTEKGDLSSESTVSRIRTEHFPLTLESARPSHTSQYLCASSEETLTPNSYNEQFFGPGTRLTVL.

The chain recombines TRBV5-1 with TRBJ2-7; 12 bases fit TRBD2. V was clipped by 4 bases and J by 5 bases; unmatched bases: 13. Germline CDR1 and CDR2: SGHRS and YFSETQ. The CDR3 consists of 17 residues. This CDR3 is CASSPLILAGGRNEQYF. The CDR3 bases are TGCGCCAGCAGCCCCCTGATCCTAGCGGGAGGGAGGAACGAGCAGTACTTC.

The rearrangement uses TRBV28 and TRBJ1-2; 10 nucleotides line up with TRBD1. This CDR3 is 17 amino acids long. Germline CDR1 and CDR2: MDHEN and SYDVKM. V dropped 2 bases and J dropped 5; count of bases not matched to a gene: 11. CDR3 bases: TGTGCCAGCAGTTTACCCTTATGGGGACAGGGGCCATATGGCTACACCTTC. Translating gives CASSLPLWGQGPYGYTF.

V gene TRBV5-8 combines with J gene TRBJ2-7; a possible D gene is TRBD2 (6 bases). This CDR3 is built from 13 residues. Trimming took 2 bases from V and 5 from J, leaving 11 bases between them. Germline V lookup: CDR1 SGHTS, CDR2 YDEGEE. CDR3 coding DNA: TGTGCCAGCAGCTTTTTAGCGGAGGACGAGCAGTACTTC. This codes for CASSFLAEDEQYF.

This clone was counted only a few times. V usage is TRBV10-3 and J usage is TRBJ2-3; 8 bases match TRBD1. The CDR3 spans 15 residues. The V gene end was trimmed by 2 bases and the J gene end by 2 bases; junction bases not matched to a gene: 3. The V gene's germline CDR1 is ENHRY and CDR2 SYGVKD. The CDR3 loop reads CAISEGTGHTDTQYF. CDR3 sequence (DNA): TGTGCCATCAGTGAGGGGACAGGCCACACAGATACGCAGTATTTT.

This clone occurred a few times. This chain uses TRBV11-2 with TRBJ2-5; TRBD2 aligns across 7 bases. V shed 5 bases, J shed 5 bases, and the junction held 11 bases outside the gene matches. CDR3 length: 15 amino acids. The germline V gene has CDR1 SGHAT and CDR2 FQNNGV. CDR3 amino acids: CASSLGEGRMETQYF. CDR3 DNA: TGTGCCAGCAGCCTCGGGGAGGGGAGGATGGAGACCCAGTACTTC.

V gene TRBV11-2 combines with J gene TRBJ1-2; unclear D gene. Germline V CDR1 and CDR2: SGHAT, FQNNGV. This CDR3 comprises 14 residues. The V end lost 5 bases, the J end lost 0 bases, and 10 bases lay between the germline ends. CDR3 amino acids: CASSATDANYGYTF. CDR3 coding DNA: TGTGCCAGCAGCGCGACGGATGCTAACTATGGCTACACCTTC.

This clone was recorded a few times. The genes are TRBV6-5 and TRBJ2-7; D remains ambiguous. V was clipped by 2 bases and J by 2 bases, with 7 bases between them. CDR3 length: 13 amino acids. The germline gives CDR1 MNHEY, CDR2 SVGAGI. Here the CDR3 DNA reads TGTGCCAGCAGTTACGCTGCCACCTACGAGCAGTACTTC. Its translation: CASSYAATYEQYF.

The V call is TRBV29-1, the J call TRBJ2-1; 7 bases line up with TRBD2. CDR1 is SQVTM, CDR2 ANQGSEA, per germline. The CDR3 totals 15 residues. J was trimmed by 3 bases and V by 1 base; bases with no gene match: 6. DNA of the CDR3: TGCAGCGTTGAAGGAGCGGGACCAAGCTACAATGAGCAGTTCTTC. Its translation is CSVEGAGPSYNEQFF.

Written as DNA, the CDR3 is TGTGCCAGCAGCCAAGGAAACGGGCAGGGGAATGAAAAACTGTTTTTT. Translated, it gives CASSQGNGQGNEKLFF. The chain recombines TRBV4-2 with TRBJ1-4; TRBD1 is a possible D gene (6 bases). The CDR3 covers 16 residues. V shed 1 base and J shed 5 bases, with 14 bases lying between them. The germline V gene has CDR1 LGHNA and CDR2 YNFKEQ.

This clone was recorded a few times. The gene calls are TRBV19 and TRBJ1-4; 7 bases map to TRBD1. The V gene's germline CDR1 is LNHDA and CDR2 SQIVND (reference sequence). With V trimmed by 3 bases and J by 0 bases, 4 bases remained unmatched. The CDR3 consists of 16 residues. The CDR3, as DNA: TGTGCCAGTAGTATGTGGGGACAGCCAACTAATGAAAAACTGTTTTTT. This translates into CASSMWGQPTNEKLFF. The full variable domain, rest sourced from reference TRBV19 and TRBJ1-4, is DGGITQSPKYLFRKEGQNVTLSCEQNLNHDAMYWYRQDPGQGLRLIYYSQIVNDFQKGDIAEGYSVSREKKESFPLTVTSAQKNPTAFYLCASSMWGQPTNEKLFFGSGTQLSVL.